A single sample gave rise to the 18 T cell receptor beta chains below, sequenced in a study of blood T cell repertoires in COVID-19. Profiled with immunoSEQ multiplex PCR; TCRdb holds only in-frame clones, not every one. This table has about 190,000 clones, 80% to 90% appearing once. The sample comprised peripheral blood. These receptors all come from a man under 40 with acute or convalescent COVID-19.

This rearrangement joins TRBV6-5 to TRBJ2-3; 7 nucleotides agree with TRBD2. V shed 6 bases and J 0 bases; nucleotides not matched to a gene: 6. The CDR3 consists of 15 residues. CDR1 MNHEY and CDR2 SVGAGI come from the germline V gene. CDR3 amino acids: CASSETSRSTDTQYF. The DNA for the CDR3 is TGTGCCAGCAGCGAGACTAGCCGAAGCACAGATACGCAGTATTTT.

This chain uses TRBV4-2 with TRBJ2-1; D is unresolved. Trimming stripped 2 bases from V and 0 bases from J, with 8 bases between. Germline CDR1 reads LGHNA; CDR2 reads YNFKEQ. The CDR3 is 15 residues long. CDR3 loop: CASSQTSSSYNEQFF. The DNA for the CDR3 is TGTGCCAGCAGCCAAACGTCGAGCTCCTACAATGAGCAGTTCTTC.

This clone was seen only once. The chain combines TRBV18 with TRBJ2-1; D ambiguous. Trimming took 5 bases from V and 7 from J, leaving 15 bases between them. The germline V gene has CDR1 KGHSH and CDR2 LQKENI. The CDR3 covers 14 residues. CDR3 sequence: CASSTALRTNEQFF. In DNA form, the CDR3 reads TGTGCCAGCTCAACAGCCCTTAGAACTAATGAGCAGTTCTTC.

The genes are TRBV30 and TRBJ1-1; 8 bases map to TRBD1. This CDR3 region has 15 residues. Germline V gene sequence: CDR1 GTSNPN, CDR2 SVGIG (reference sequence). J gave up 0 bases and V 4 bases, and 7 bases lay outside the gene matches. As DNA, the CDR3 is TGTGCCTGGAAAGAGGGCAGGGGGCTGAACACTGAAGCTTTCTTT. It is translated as CAWKEGRGLNTEAFF.

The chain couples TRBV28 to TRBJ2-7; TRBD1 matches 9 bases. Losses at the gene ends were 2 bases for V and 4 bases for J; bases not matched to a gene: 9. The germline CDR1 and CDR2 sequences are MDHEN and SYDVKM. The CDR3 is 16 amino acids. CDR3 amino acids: CASSLAPGQGKYEQYF. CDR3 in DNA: TGTGCCAGCAGTTTAGCTCCGGGACAGGGAAAATACGAGCAGTACTTC.

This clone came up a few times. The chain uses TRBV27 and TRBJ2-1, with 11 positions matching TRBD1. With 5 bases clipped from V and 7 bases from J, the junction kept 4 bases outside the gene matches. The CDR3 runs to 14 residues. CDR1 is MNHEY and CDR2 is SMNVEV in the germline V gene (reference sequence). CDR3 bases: TGTGCCAGCAGTAGGACAGGGGGCGTAAATGAGCAGTTCTTC. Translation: CASSRTGGVNEQFF.

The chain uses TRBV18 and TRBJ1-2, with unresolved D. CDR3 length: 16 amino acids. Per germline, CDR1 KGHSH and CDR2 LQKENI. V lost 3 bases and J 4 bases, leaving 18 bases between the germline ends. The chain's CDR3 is CASSPRPGREIYGYTF. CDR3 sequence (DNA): TGTGCCAGCTCACCCCGACCTGGACGGGAGATCTATGGCTACACCTTC.

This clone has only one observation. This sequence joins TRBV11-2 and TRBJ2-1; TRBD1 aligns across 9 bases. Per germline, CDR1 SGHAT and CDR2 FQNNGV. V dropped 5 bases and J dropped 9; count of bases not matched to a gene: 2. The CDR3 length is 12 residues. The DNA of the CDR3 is TGTGCCAGCAGCCGGACAGGGGTTGAGCAGTTCTTC. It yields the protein CASSRTGVEQFF. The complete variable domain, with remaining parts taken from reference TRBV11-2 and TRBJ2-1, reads EAGVAQSPRYKIIEKRQSVAFWCNPISGHATLYWYQQILGQGPKLLIQFQNNGVVDDSQLPKDRFSAERLKGVDSTLKIQPAKLEDSAVYLCASSRTGVEQFFGPGTRLTVL.

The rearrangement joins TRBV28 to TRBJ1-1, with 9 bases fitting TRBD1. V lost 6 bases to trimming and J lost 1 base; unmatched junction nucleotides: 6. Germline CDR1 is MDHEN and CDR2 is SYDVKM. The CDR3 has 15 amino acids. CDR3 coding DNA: TGTGCCAGCAGCTCGAAGACAGGGGGGAACACTGAAGCTTTCTTT. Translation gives CASSSKTGGNTEAFF. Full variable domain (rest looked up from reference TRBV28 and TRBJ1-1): DVKVTQSSRYLVKRTGEKVFLECVQDMDHENMFWYRQDPGLGLRLIYFSYDVKMKEKGDIPEGYSVSREKKERFSLILESASTNQTSMYLCASSSKTGGNTEAFFGQGTRLTVV.

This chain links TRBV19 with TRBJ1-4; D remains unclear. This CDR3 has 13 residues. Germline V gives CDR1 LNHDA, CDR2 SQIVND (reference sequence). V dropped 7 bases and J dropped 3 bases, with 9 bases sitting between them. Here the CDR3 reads CASKSGSNEKLFF. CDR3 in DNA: TGTGCCAGTAAGAGCGGCTCTAATGAAAAACTGTTTTTT.

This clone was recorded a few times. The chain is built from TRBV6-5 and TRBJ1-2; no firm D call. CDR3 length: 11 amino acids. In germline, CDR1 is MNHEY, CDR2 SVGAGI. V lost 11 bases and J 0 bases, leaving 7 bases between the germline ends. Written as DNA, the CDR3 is TGTGCCGGCTCCACTAACTATGGCTACACCTTC. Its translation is CAGSTNYGYTF.

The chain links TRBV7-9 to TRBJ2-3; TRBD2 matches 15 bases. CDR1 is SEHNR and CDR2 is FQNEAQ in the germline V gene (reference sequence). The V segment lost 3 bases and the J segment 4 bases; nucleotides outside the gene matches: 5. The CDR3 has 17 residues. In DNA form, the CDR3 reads TGTGCCAGCAGCTTCAGGACTAGCGGGGGGGCGGCAGATACGCAGTATTTT. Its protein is CASSFRTSGGAADTQYF. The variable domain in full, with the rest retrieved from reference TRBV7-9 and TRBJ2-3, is DTGVSQNPRHKITKRGQNVTFRCDPISEHNRLYWYRQTLGQGPEFLTYFQNEAQLEKSRLLSDRFSAERPKGSFSTLEIQRTEQGDSAMYLCASSFRTSGGAADTQYFGPGTRLTVL.

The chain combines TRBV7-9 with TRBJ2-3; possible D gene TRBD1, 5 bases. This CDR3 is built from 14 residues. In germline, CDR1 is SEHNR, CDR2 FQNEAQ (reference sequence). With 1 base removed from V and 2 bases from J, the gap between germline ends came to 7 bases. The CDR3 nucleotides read TGTGCCAGCAGCTTAGATGGGGCCACAGATACGCAGTATTTT. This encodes CASSLDGATDTQYF.

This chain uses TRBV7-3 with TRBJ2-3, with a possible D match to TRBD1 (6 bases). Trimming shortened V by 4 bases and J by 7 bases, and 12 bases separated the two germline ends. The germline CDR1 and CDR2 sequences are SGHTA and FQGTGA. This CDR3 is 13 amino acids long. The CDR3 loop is CASSYLQGNTQYF. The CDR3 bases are TGTGCCAGCAGCTACCTACAGGGCAATACGCAGTATTTT.

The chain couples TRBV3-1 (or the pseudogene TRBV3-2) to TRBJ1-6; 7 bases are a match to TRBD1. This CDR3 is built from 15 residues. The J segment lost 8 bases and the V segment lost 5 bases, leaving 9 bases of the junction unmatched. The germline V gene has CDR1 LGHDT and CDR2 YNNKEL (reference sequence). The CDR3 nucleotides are TGTGCCAGCAGCGCCCGGGACAGAACCGATTCACCCCTCCACTTT. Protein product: CASSARDRTDSPLHF.

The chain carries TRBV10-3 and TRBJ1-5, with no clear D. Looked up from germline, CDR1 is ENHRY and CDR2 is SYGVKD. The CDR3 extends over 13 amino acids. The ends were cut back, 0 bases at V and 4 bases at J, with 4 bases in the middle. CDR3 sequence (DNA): TGTGCCATCAGTGAGTCGAGTAATCAGCCCCAGCATTTT. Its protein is CAISESSNQPQHF.

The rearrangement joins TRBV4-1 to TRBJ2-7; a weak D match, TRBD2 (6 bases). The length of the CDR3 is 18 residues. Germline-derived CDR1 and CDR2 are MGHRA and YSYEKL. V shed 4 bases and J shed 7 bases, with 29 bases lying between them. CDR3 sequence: CASSPDRTLGARAGEQYF. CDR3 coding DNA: TGCGCCAGCAGCCCCGACCGGACTTTAGGGGCCAGAGCGGGTGAGCAGTACTTC.

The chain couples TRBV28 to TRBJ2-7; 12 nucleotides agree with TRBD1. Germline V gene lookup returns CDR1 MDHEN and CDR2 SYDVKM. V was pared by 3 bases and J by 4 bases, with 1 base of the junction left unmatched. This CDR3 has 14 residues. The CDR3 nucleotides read TGTGCCAGCAGTTTGGGACAGGGGGCTTACGAGCAGTACTTC. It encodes CASSLGQGAYEQYF.